This T cell receptor beta chain originates from a study of blood T cell repertoires in COVID-19. This table comes from immunoSEQ multiplex PCR, and its TCRdb copy is limited to in-frame clones, with some not included. The sample consists of 440,000 or so clones, 89% of them appearing once. Trimming took 10 bases from V and 0 from J; bases not matched to a gene: 13. Germline V lookup: CDR1 MNHEY, CDR2 SMNVEV (reference sequence). This CDR3 spans 17 amino acids. Sequencing input: peripheral blood. This TCR was recovered from a woman aged 40 to 50 with COVID-19, enrolled during active disease. V usage is TRBV27 and J usage is TRBJ2-1; TRBD1 matches 9 bases. The CDR3 nucleotides read TGTGCCACCGTGGGACAGGGCTTGGGAAGCTCCTACAATGAGCAGTTCTTC. Translation gives CATVGQGLGSSYNEQFF.